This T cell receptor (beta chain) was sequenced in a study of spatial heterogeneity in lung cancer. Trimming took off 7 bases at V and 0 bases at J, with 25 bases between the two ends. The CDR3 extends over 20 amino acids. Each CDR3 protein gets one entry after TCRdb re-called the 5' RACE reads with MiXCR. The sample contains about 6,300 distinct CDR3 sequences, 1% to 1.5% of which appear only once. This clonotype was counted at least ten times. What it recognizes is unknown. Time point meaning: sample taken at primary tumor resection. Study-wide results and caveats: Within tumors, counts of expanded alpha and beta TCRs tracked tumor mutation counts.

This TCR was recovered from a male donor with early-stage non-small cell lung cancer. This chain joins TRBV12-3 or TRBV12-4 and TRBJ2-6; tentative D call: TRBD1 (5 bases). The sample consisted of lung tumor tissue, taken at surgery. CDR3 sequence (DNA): TGTGCCAGCATCTTACCCGTAACAGGTTATTACGGCTCTGGGGCCAACGTCCTGACTTTC. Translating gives CASILPVTGYYGSGANVLTF.